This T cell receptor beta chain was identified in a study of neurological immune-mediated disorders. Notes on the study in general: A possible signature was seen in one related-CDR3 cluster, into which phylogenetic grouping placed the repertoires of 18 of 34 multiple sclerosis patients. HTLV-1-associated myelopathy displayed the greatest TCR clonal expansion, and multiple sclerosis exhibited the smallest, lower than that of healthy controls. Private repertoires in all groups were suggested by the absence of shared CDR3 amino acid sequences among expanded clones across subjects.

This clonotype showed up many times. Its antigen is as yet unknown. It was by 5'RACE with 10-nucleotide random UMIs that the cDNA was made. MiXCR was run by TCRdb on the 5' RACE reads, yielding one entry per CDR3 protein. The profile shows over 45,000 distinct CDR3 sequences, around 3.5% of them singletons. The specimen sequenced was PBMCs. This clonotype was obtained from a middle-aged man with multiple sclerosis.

CDR3 amino acids: CASSLVPGMGTGELFF. DNA for the CDR3: TGCGCCAGCAGCTTGGTTCCGGGGATGGGCACCGGGGAGCTGTTTTTT. J is TRBJ2-2 and V is TRBV5-1, with D maybe TRBD2 (5 bases). This CDR3 is 16 amino acids long. Germline V gene data show CDR1 as SGHRS and CDR2 as YFSETQ. V was shortened by 0 bases and J by 4 bases, with 13 bases between the two germline ends.